The TCR beta chain described here comes from a study of blood T cell repertoires in COVID-19. Whole-study context: Samples representing acute and convalescent COVID-19 were sourced from the United States, Italy and Spain. T cells, B-cell-depleted T cells, or PBMCs provided the cDNA or gDNA that served as material.

There are 14 residues in the CDR3. With 8 bases removed from V and 0 bases from J, the gap between germline ends came to 8 bases. CDR1 is LNHNV, CDR2 YYDKDF, per germline (reference sequence). Per the original data handling: Amplifying reference gene primers gave estimates of nucleated cell counts. Data came from immunoSEQ multiplex PCR; TCRdb stores just in-frame clones and leaves some out. Clone size and V and J calls were adopted from that table, with D and trimming inferred from the DNA. The data contain 93,000 or so clones, roughly nine tenths of them seen just once; the ten biggest clones take up 3.1%.

Sequenced input: peripheral blood. The chain links TRBV15 to TRBJ2-6, with D possibly being TRBD2 (6 bases). This receptor was obtained from a man aged 45-65 years in a cohort sampled during active COVID-19. The CDR3: CATAGHSGANVLTF. The DNA for the CDR3 is TGTGCCACCGCGGGGCACTCTGGGGCCAACGTCCTGACTTTC. The whole variable domain, filled in from reference TRBV15 and TRBJ2-6, reads DAMVIQNPRYQVTQFGKPVTLSCSQTLNHNVMYWYQQKSSQAPKLLFHYYDKDFNNEADTPDNFQSRRPNTSFCFLDIRSPGLGDTAMYLCATAGHSGANVLTFGAGSRLTVL.